The clone carrying this T cell receptor (beta chain) has a count of ten or more. Its specificity is not known. The sequencing template was cDNA reverse transcribed from extracted RNA. Profiling relied on immunoSEQ multiplex PCR, and the TCRdb table lists in-frame clones only, not all of them. The table lists about 190,000 clones, 50% to 60% of them singletons. This sample was taken from a study of CD8+ T cells in alopecia areata. Study-wide context: Those treated were given oral tofacitinib at 5 to 10 mg twice daily.

Losses at the gene ends were 8 bases for V and 2 bases for J; bases not matched to a gene: 6. Germline lookup yields CDR1 SEHNR and CDR2 FQNEAQ (reference sequence). The CDR3 consists of 14 residues. Treatment specified: oral pan-JAK inhibitor, 5-10 mg twice daily. Study-wide findings and caveats: Within the top 100, expanded CD8+ clones significantly decreased with tofacitinib, as did scalp clonality.

Source: CD4+ T cells sorted from blood, taken at week 4, from a patient treated with tofacitinib. The source is a human donor with alopecia areata. J is TRBJ2-1 and V is TRBV7-9, with 7 bases fitting TRBD2. The CDR3 loop reads CASLRGGPYNEQFF. In nucleotides, the CDR3 is TGTGCCAGCCTGAGGGGAGGGCCCTACAATGAGCAGTTCTTC.